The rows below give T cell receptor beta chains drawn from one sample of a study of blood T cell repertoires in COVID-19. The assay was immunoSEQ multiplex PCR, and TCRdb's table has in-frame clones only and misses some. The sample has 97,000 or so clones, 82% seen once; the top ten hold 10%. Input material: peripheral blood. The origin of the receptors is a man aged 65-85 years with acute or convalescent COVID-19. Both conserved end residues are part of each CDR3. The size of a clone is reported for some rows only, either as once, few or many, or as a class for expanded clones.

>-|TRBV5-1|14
CASSFGQMNTEAFF
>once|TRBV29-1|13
CSVEGGANYGYTF
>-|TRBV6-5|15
CASNRGRGGSYGYTF
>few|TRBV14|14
CASSQDVGGTEAFF
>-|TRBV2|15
CASTRTEVPNTEAFF
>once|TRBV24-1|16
CATSDRKKGDTGELFF
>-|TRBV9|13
CASSPTVNQPQHF
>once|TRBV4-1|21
CASSQEGLGRQGGVGSYGYTF
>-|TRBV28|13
CASSSPSTDTQYF
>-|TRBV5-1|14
CASSVRTGTYGYTF
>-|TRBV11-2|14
CASSPGRNSYEQYF
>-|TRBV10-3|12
CAIESGAGGYTF
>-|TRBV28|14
CASSGTAGVDTIYF
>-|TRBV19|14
CASNARGLNYGYTF
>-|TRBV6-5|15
CASSSRQGKNTEAFF
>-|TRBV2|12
CASITRGNEQFF
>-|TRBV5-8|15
CASSPQGGEAYEQYF
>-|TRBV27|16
CATKRSLAVNYNEQFF
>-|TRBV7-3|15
CASSPRSGGAGEQFF
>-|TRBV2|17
CASSRSGTGAFTGELFF
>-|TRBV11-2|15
CASSYGGQGDSPLHF
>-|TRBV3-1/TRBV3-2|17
CASSPSELAGGYYEQYF
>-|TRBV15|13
CAARLAGRNEQFF
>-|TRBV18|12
CASSPEEYEQYF
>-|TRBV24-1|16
CATSESGTSGLNEQFF
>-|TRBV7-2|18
CASSHPPSGNPIYNEQFF
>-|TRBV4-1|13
CASSQEAGTPYYF
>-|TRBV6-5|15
CASSFPGTALYEQYF
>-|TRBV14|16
CASSQGLAGAGDTQYF
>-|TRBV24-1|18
CATSAQVAGHSGANVLTF
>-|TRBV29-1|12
CSVEGENYGYTF
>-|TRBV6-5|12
CASGESYYGYTF
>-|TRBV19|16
CASSPHSGGSMYEQFF
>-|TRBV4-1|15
CASSQEASVTYEQYF
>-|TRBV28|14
CASSLEIQHPEQYF
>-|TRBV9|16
CASSVGHRSGANVLTF
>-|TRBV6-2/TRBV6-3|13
CASRYREFAEQFF
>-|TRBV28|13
CASKAGGVYEQYF
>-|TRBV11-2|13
CASSLGLLNEQFF
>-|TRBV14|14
CASSSRGVNTEAFF
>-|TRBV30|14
CAWSVSGSSYEQYF
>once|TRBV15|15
CATSRDPGLSGKLFF
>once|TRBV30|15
CALSQGHPGTDTQYF
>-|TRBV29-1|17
CSVSRGLDRISNYGYTF
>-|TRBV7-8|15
CASSPGTEYTGELFF
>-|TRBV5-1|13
CASSPPQVHEQFF
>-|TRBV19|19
CASSTFRERDFRYNSPLHF
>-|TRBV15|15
CATSRDPGDRQPQHF
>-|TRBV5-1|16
CASSTTGPNSGNTIYF
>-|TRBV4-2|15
CASSQAGQGVNEQFF
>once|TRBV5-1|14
CASRAGQINEKLFF